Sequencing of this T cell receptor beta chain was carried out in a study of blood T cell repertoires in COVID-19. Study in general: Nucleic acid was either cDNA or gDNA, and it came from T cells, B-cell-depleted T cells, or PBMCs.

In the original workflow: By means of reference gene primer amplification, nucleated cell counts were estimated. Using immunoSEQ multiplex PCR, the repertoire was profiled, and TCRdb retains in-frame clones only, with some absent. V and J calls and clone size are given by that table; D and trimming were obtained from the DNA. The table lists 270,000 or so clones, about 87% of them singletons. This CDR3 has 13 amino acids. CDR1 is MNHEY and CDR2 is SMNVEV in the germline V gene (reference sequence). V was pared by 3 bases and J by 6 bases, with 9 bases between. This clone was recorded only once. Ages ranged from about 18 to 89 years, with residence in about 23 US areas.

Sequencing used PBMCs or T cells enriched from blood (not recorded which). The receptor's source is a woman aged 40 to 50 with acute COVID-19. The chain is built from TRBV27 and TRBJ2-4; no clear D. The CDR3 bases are TGTGCCAGCAGTTTGGCCGACACAAACATTCAGTACTTC. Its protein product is CASSLADTNIQYF.